This T cell receptor (beta chain) came from a study of blood T cell repertoires in COVID-19. As for the study in general: The analysed material was cDNA or gDNA that came from T cells, B-cell-depleted T cells, or PBMCs.

Germline V gene sequence: CDR1 ENHRY, CDR2 SYGVKD. The CDR3 runs 14 residues. The V gene end was trimmed by 4 bases and the J gene end by 4 bases; junction bases not matched to a gene: 5. How the authors handled the data: Reference gene primer amplification in the assay estimated nucleated cell counts. Libraries were prepared by immunoSEQ multiplex PCR; TCRdb keeps only in-frame clonotypes and omits some of them. Clonal size and the V and J genes are those of that table, whereas D and trimming came from the DNA. The table includes about 170,000 clones, about four fifths detected once. The TCR originated in a man aged 45-65 years who had recovered from COVID-19. The sequencing sample was made of PBMCs or T cells enriched from blood (not recorded which). The chain carries TRBV10-3 and TRBJ2-5; 8 positions match TRBD2. The CDR3: CAISVASGLETQYF. The CDR3 DNA reads TGTGCCATCAGTGTGGCTAGCGGGTTAGAGACCCAGTACTTC.